This passage covers 17 T cell receptor beta chains from one sample sequenced in a study of CD8 T cells in ankylosing spondylitis. Study-wide results and limits: Several highly homologous variants made up a TCR beta motif that seemed to typify ankylosing spondylitis blood.

TCRdb reanalysed the 5' RACE reads using MiXCR and keeps one entry per CDR3 protein. The sample lists 500,000 to 650,000 distinct CDR3 sequences; approximately 5% were seen once. Their specific antigens are unknown. Sequenced material: blood, either unsorted or a sorted T cell fraction (not recorded which). The receptor source for this set is a male donor with ankylosing spondylitis.

The chain uses TRBV20-1 and TRBJ2-3, with 9 bases that match TRBD2. CDR3 size: 16 residues. The germline V gene has CDR1 DFQATT and CDR2 SNEGSKA (reference sequence). Unmatched junction bases numbered 14, after V lost 6 bases and J lost 4 bases. In nucleotides, the CDR3 is TGCAGTGCCAGGCATCGCGCGGGGGGGCCCGCAGATACGCAGTATTTT. This encodes CSARHRAGGPADTQYF.

This clonotype was seen many times. The chain employs TRBV12-3 or TRBV12-4 and TRBJ2-3; TRBD1 or TRBD2 may be the D gene (5 bases each). Trimming shortened V by 4 bases and J by 4 bases, and 12 bases separated the two germline ends. This CDR3 comprises 14 residues. CDR3 residues: CASSSTGLADTQYF. In DNA form, the CDR3 reads TGTGCCAGCAGTTCAACAGGACTCGCAGATACGCAGTATTTT.

This clonotype was seen ten or more times. The chain links TRBV4-2 to TRBJ2-1, with D perhaps TRBD2 (6 bases). Germline V gives CDR1 LGHNA, CDR2 YNFKEQ. V dropped 2 bases and J dropped 0 bases, with 11 bases sitting between them. This CDR3 spans 16 amino acids. The CDR3: CASSQPGLSSYNEQFF. In DNA form, the CDR3 reads TGTGCCAGCAGCCAACCGGGACTGAGCTCCTACAATGAGCAGTTCTTC.

This clonotype was found a few times. CDR3 bases: TGTGCCACCTACCCTACTTGGGCGGGAGCCTCCAAAAACATTCAGTACTTC. Its protein product is CATYPTWAGASKNIQYF. The rearrangement uses TRBV15 and TRBJ2-4; 7 nucleotides agree with TRBD2. Germline V lookup: CDR1 LNHNV, CDR2 YYDKDF (reference sequence). The CDR3 is made up of 17 amino acids. Germline trimming cut 8 bases from V and 2 bases from J; bases unmatched to any gene: 15.

This clonotype was counted ten times or more. The chain employs TRBV7-9 and TRBJ2-5; 7 bases match TRBD1. V shed 5 bases, J shed 6 bases, and the junction held 12 bases outside the gene matches. This CDR3 is 15 amino acids long. Germline V CDR1 and CDR2: SEHNR, FQNEAQ (reference sequence). CDR3 sequence: CASSTRGQDRKTQYF. The CDR3, as DNA: TGTGCCAGCAGCACCCGAGGACAGGACCGCAAGACCCAGTACTTC.

This clonotype was found many times. The chain combines TRBV10-3 with TRBJ2-1; TRBD1 aligns across 7 bases. This CDR3 region has 14 residues. V gave up 1 base and J gave up 6 bases; unmatched junction bases: 3. Germline CDR1 and CDR2: ENHRY and SYGVKD. Written as DNA, the CDR3 is TGTGCCATCAGTGAGTTCGGGACAGCCAATGAGCAGTTCTTC. It encodes CAISEFGTANEQFF.

This clonotype came up many times. The rearrangement joins TRBV19 to TRBJ1-3, with 9 bases identical to TRBD1. CDR3 length: 16 amino acids. With V trimmed by 5 bases and J by 7 bases, 12 bases remained unmatched. Per the germline V gene, CDR1 is LNHDA and CDR2 is SQIVND (reference sequence). The CDR3 bases are TGTGCCAGTAGTCGGACGGGACAGGGCGTGCGGAACACCATATATTTT. The encoded protein is CASSRTGQGVRNTIYF. Full variable domain (outside the CDR3, taken from reference TRBV19 and TRBJ1-3): DGGITQSPKYLFRKEGQNVTLSCEQNLNHDAMYWYRQDPGQGLRLIYYSQIVNDFQKGDIAEGYSVSREKKESFPLTVTSAQKNPTAFYLCASSRTGQGVRNTIYFGEGSWLTVV.

This clonotype came up a few times. This sequence joins TRBV7-2 and TRBJ2-7, with TRBD2 matching 7 bases. V dropped 0 bases and J dropped 9; count of bases not matched to a gene: 5. Germline CDR1 reads SGHTA; CDR2 reads FQGNSA. This CDR3 region has 13 residues. In DNA, the CDR3 is TGTGCCAGCAGCTTAGCGGCGGGAGAGGTGCAGTACTTC. Translating gives CASSLAAGEVQYF.

The V and J genes are TRBV5-1 and TRBJ2-7; 8 bases are shared with TRBD1. Trimming cost V 3 bases and J 2 bases; bases outside gene matches: 4. The CDR3 loop spans 14 amino acids. Germline CDR1 SGHRS, CDR2 YFSETQ. The CDR3 protein is CASSSTGATYEQYF. The DNA for the CDR3 is TGCGCCAGCAGCTCGACAGGGGCAACCTACGAGCAGTACTTC. Combining the CDR3 with reference TRBV5-1 and TRBJ2-7 gives the whole variable domain KAGVTQTPRYLIKTRGQQVTLSCSPISGHRSVSWYQQTPGQGLQFLFEYFSETQRNKGNFPGRFSGRQFSNSRSEMNVSTLELGDSALYLCASSSTGATYEQYFGPGTRLTVT.

At least ten counts were recorded for this clonotype. This sequence joins TRBV6-2 or TRBV6-3 and TRBJ2-7, with no clear D. V was pared by 0 bases and J by 6 bases, with 6 bases between. Germline V gene data show CDR1 as MNHEY and CDR2 as SVGEGT. The CDR3 extends over 12 amino acids. DNA for the CDR3: TGTGCCAGCAGTTACTCCTGGCGCGAGCAGTACTTC. Its translation is CASSYSWREQYF.

Many counts were recorded for this clonotype. V gene TRBV10-3 combines with J gene TRBJ2-7; D is unclear. Trimming shortened V by 0 bases and J by 0 bases, and 9 bases separated the two germline ends. Germline values: CDR1 ENHRY, CDR2 SYGVKD. The CDR3 runs 15 residues. The CDR3 reads CAISESVSTSYEQYF. CDR3 coding DNA: TGTGCCATCAGTGAGTCGGTCTCCACCTCCTACGAGCAGTACTTC.

This clonotype was detected ten times or more. The chain combines TRBV20-1 with TRBJ2-3, with D unclear. V gave up 5 bases and J gave up 0 bases, with 15 bases separating them. Germline V gene lookup returns CDR1 DFQATT and CDR2 SNEGSKA (reference sequence). The CDR3 totals 15 residues. The CDR3 loop reads CSALPSFGSTDTQYF. DNA of the CDR3: TGCAGTGCTCTTCCTTCCTTCGGTAGCACAGATACGCAGTATTTT.

This clonotype was seen a few times. The junction departs from the called germline gene at one end, perhaps through a read error. The genes are TRBV20-1 and TRBJ2-1, with 10 nucleotides matching TRBD2. There are 16 residues in the CDR3. Germline CDR1 reads DFQATT; CDR2 reads SNEGSKA (reference sequence). CDR3 DNA sequence: TGCTGTGCTAGAGTTACTAGCGGGGCTCGTGGCAATGAGCAGTTCTTC. It encodes CCARVTSGARGNEQFF.

This clonotype was counted many times. V and J are TRBV7-2 and TRBJ1-5; D is unclear. Trimming took 0 bases from V and 6 from J, leaving 15 bases between them. The CDR3 length is 16 residues. Germline loops: CDR1 SGHTA, CDR2 FQGNSA. The CDR3 region has the DNA TGTGCCAGCAGCTTAGCGGGTAGGTGGGGTGTTCAGCCCCAGCATTTT. This gives the protein CASSLAGRWGVQPQHF.

This clonotype was seen ten or more times. The rearrangement links TRBV20-1 to TRBJ2-7, with 13 bases lining up with TRBD2. This CDR3 has 18 residues. The V gene's germline CDR1 is DFQATT and CDR2 SNEGSKA (reference sequence). The V and J ends lost 0 bases and 4 bases, in that order; junction bases with no gene match: 12. CDR3 nucleotide sequence: TGCAGTGCTAGAGATAGGCCCAGGACTAGCGGGAGAAAGTACGAGCAGTACTTC. This encodes CSARDRPRTSGRKYEQYF.

The chain joins TRBV7-8 to TRBJ1-1, with D hard to call. Germline V CDR1 and CDR2: SGHVS, FQNEAQ. V was shortened by 5 bases and J by 1 base, with 11 bases between the two germline ends. The CDR3 runs to 14 residues. CDR3 in amino acids: CASSPREANTEAFF. CDR3 bases: TGTGCCAGCAGCCCTCGAGAGGCGAACACTGAAGCTTTCTTT.

This clonotype was counted ten times or more. The CDR3: CASSLWVGTNEAFF. Written as DNA, the CDR3 is TGTGCCAGCAGTTTATGGGTGGGGACCAATGAAGCTTTCTTT. This rearrangement joins TRBV28 to TRBJ1-1, with a tentative D call TRBD1 (5 bases). The CDR3 runs to 14 residues. Germline V lookup: CDR1 MDHEN, CDR2 SYDVKM. The V and J ends lost 0 bases and 7 bases respectively, with 12 bases between them.